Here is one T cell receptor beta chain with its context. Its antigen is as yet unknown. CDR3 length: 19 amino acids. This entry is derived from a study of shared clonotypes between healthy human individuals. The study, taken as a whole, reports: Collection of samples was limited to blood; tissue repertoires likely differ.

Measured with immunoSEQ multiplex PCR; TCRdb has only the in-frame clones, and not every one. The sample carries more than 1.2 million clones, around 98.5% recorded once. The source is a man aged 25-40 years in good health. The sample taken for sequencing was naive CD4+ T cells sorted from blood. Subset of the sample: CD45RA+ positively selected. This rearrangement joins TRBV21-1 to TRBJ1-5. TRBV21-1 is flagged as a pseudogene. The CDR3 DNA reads TGTGCCAGCAGCAAAGAATGGGTACCCCGGGACCGGGCCTTAGGGCCCCAGCATTTT. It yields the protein CASSKEWVPRDRALGPQHF.